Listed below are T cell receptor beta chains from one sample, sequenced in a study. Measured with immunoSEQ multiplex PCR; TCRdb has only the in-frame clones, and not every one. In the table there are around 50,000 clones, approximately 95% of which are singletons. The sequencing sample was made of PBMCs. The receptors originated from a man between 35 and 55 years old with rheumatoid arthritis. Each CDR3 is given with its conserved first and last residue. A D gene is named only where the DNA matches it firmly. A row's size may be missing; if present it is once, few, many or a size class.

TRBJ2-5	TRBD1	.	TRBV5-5	CASSPPGQAGATQYF	TGTGCCAGCAGCCCTCCCGGACAGGCCGGAGCGACCCAGTACTTC
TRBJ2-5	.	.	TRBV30	CAWSVRRGKSQETQYF	TGTGCCTGGAGTGTACGGCGGGGAAAATCTCAAGAGACCCAGTACTTC
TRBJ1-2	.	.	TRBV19	CASSINLWGIVGYGYTF	TGTGCCAGTAGTATTAATCTTTGGGGGATTGTTGGCTATGGCTACACCTTC
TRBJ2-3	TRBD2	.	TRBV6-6	CASSPTGGGDTQYF	TGTGCCAGCAGCCCAACCGGGGGGGGAGATACGCAGTATTTT
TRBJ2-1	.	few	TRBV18	CASSPGSPGSSYNEQFF	TGTGCCAGCTCACCAGGCTCCCCAGGGAGCTCCTACAATGAGCAGTTCTTC
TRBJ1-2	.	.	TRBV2	CASSEWSDLVYGYTF	TGTGCCAGCAGTGAATGGAGCGATTTAGTCTATGGCTACACCTTC
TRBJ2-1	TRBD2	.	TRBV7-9	CASSYPLAGGHNEQFF	TGTGCCAGCAGCTACCCACTAGCGGGGGGGCATAATGAGCAGTTCTTC
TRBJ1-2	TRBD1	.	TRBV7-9	CASSAERQGPNYGYTF	TGTGCCAGCAGCGCCGAGAGACAGGGTCCAAATTATGGCTACACCTTC
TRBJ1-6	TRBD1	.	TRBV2	CASRGTDVRSPLHF	TGTGCCAGCAGGGGGACAGACGTTCGTTCACCCCTCCACTTT
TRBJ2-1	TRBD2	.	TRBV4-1	CASSQRGLAGGPQFF	TGCGCCAGCAGCCAACGCGGACTAGCGGGGGGGCCTCAATTCTTC
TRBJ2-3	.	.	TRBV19	CASSYREASTDTQYF	TGTGCCAGTAGTTACAGGGAGGCGAGCACAGATACGCAGTATTTT
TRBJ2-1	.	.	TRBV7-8	CASSVGGAGHNEQFF	TGTGCCAGCAGCGTAGGGGGGGCGGGGCACAATGAGCAGTTCTTC
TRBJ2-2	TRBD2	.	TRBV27	CASCSPGLAANTGELFF	TGTGCCAGCTGCTCCCCGGGACTAGCGGCCAACACCGGGGAGCTGTTTTTT
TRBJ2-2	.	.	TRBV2	CASSEEGIGYTGELFF	TGTGCCAGCAGTGAGGAGGGTATAGGGTACACCGGGGAGCTGTTTTTT
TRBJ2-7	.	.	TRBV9	CASSSKGNPPYEQYF	TGTGCCAGCAGCTCGAAAGGCAATCCGCCCTACGAGCAGTACTTC
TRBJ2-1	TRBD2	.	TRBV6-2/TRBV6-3	CASSPGGLWSYNEQFF	TGTGCCAGCAGTCCGGGGGGGCTTTGGTCCTACAATGAGCAGTTCTTC
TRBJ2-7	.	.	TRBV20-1	CSASTPVGGREQYF	TGCAGTGCTAGTACGCCTGTCGGGGGGCGTGAGCAGTACTTC
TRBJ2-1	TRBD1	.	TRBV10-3	CAIHGQGGDEQFF	TGTGCCATCCACGGACAGGGGGGGGATGAGCAGTTCTTC
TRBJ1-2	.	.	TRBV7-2	CASSFSTKVDGYTF	TGTGCCAGCAGCTTTTCCACTAAGGTCGACGGCTACACCTTC
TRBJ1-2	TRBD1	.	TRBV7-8	CASSLGTGGYGYTF	TGTGCCAGCAGCTTAGGGACAGGGGGCTATGGCTACACCTTC
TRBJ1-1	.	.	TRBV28	CASSRTGGTEAFF	TGTGCCAGCAGTCGGACGGGGGGGACTGAAGCTTTCTTT
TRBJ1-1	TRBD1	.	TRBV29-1	CSVAGQETEAFF	TGCAGCGTTGCCGGACAGGAGACTGAAGCTTTCTTT
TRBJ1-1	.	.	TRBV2	CASSPTGNTEAFF	TGTGCCAGCAGTCCCACAGGGAACACTGAAGCTTTCTTT
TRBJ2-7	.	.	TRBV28	CASSPRGASYEQYF	TGTGCCAGCAGCCCCCGCGGAGCCTCCTACGAGCAGTACTTC
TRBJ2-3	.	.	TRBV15	CATSSTADTQYF	TGTGCCACCAGCAGCACAGCGGATACGCAGTATTTT
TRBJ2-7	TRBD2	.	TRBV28	CASRGAGEHEQYF	TGTGCCAGCAGAGGAGCGGGAGAGCACGAGCAGTACTTC
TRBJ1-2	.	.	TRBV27	CASSLSRGYGYTF	TGTGCCAGCAGTTTATCCAGGGGCTACGGCTACACCTTC
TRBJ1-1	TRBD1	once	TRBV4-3	CASSPDRGLGTEAFF	TGCGCCAGCAGCCCGGACAGGGGCCTGGGCACTGAAGCTTTCTTT
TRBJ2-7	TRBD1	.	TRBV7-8	CASRQGSSYEQYF	TGTGCCAGCAGACAGGGGAGCTCCTACGAGCAGTACTTC
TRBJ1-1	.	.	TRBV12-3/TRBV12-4	CASRWTGNTEAFF	TGTGCCAGCAGGTGGACTGGGAACACTGAAGCTTTCTTT
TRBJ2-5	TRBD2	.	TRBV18	CASSPGLAGQETQYF	TGTGCCAGCTCACCGGGGCTAGCGGGGCAAGAGACCCAGTACTTC
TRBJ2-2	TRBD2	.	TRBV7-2	CASSIGGGRAAGELFF	TGTGCCAGCAGTATTGGGGGCGGGAGGGCGGCCGGGGAGCTGTTTTTT
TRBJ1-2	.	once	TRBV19	CASSIGPELSYGYTF	TGTGCCAGTAGTATTGGACCGGAGCTAAGCTATGGCTACACCTTC
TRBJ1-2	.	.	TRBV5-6	CASSLLSSRYYGYTF	TGTGCCAGCAGCTTGCTATCGTCCCGGTACTATGGCTACACCTTC
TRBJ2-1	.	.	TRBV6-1	CASSDEERRSQFF	TGTGCCAGCAGTGATGAGGAGAGACGTTCGCAGTTCTTC
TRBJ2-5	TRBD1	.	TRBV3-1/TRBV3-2	CASSQGTGGETQYF	TGTGCCAGCAGCCAAGGGACAGGGGGAGAGACCCAGTACTTC
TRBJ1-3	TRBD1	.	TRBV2	CASSWDRRGNTIYF	TGTGCCAGCAGTTGGGACAGGAGGGGAAACACCATATATTTT
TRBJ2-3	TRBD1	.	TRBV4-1	CASSLSTGGGRDTQYF	TGCGCCAGCAGCCTTTCGACAGGGGGGGGTCGGGATACGCAGTATTTT
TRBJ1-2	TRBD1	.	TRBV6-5	CASSTGATNYGYTF	TGTGCCAGCAGCACAGGGGCCACTAACTATGGCTACACCTTC
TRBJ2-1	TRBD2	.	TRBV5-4	CASSNSGGLYNEQFF	TGTGCCAGCAGTAATAGCGGGGGACTTTACAATGAGCAGTTCTTC
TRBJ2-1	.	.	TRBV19	CASSITPGYNEQFF	TGTGCCAGTAGTATAACTCCGGGCTACAATGAGCAGTTCTTC
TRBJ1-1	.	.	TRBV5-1	CASSLNGRVAFF	TGCGCCAGCAGCTTGAATGGCAGAGTAGCTTTCTTT
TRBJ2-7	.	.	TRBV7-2	CASGLEVNYEQYF	TGTGCCAGCGGTCTTGAAGTTAACTACGAGCAGTACTTC
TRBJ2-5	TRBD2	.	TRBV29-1	CSVVTSGSRQETQYF	TGCAGCGTTGTAACTAGCGGGAGCCGCCAAGAGACCCAGTACTTC
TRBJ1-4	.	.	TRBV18	CASSPPAGRGANEKLFF	TGTGCCAGCTCACCACCAGCCGGGAGGGGTGCTAATGAAAAACTGTTTTTT
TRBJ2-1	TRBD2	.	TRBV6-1	CASSEARTSAYNEQFF	TGTGCCAGCAGTGAAGCCCGGACTAGCGCTTACAATGAGCAGTTCTTC
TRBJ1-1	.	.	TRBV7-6	CASSHAMAGNTEAFF	TGTGCCAGCAGCCATGCAATGGCAGGGAACACTGAAGCTTTCTTT
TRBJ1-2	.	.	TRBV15	CATSRGRVDDYGYTF	TGTGCCACCAGCAGAGGCAGGGTTGATGACTATGGCTACACCTTC
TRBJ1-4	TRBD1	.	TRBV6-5	CASSYQTGNEKLFF	TGTGCCAGCAGTTACCAGACAGGGAATGAAAAACTGTTTTTT
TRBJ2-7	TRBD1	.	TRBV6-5	CASSYNHPGQGYEQYF	TGTGCCAGCAGTTACAACCACCCGGGACAGGGCTACGAGCAGTACTTC
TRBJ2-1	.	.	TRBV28	CATQGLSSYNEQFF	TGTGCCACCCAAGGCCTCAGCTCCTACAATGAGCAGTTCTTC
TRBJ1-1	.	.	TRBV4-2	CASSHLDRKTGKTEAFF	TGTGCCAGCAGCCACCTAGACAGAAAAACGGGGAAGACTGAAGCTTTCTTT
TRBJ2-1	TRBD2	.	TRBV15	CATSRPGSGDPGDEQFF	TGTGCCACCAGCAGGCCGGGGAGCGGGGACCCCGGCGATGAGCAGTTCTTC
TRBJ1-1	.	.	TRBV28	CASSPFGRKNTEAFF	TGTGCCAGCAGTCCTTTCGGTCGGAAGAACACTGAAGCTTTCTTT
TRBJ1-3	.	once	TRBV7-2	CASSDRPSSGNTIYF	TGTGCCAGCAGCGACAGGCCTAGCTCTGGAAACACCATATATTTT
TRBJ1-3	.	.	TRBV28	CASSPGTSGNTIYF	TGTGCCAGCAGTCCTGGGACATCGGGAAACACCATATATTTT
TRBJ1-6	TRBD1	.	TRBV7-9	CASSSPGQPNSPLHF	TGTGCCAGCAGCTCCCCGGGACAGCCTAATTCACCCCTCCACTTT
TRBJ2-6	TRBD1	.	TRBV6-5	CASSYTGQAGANVLTF	TGTGCCAGCAGTTACACAGGACAGGCTGGGGCCAACGTCCTGACTTTC
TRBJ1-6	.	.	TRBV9	CASSNRDGNSPLHF	TGTGCCAGCAGCAACCGGGACGGCAATTCACCCCTCCACTTT